This T cell receptor (beta chain) appears in the sequencing data of a study of T cell repertoires in cytomegalovirus infection. At the level of the study: Both CMV infection and a matching HLA type were indicated by public TCR beta signatures. Study-wide points: Cumulative frequency (of public TCR beta family members) identified carriers of CMV plus the relevant HLA. The ex vivo response was dominated by HLA-C-restricted CMV-specific TCR beta clonotypes.

This clonotype occurred a few times. Its antigen is unknown. TCRdb called the reads again in MiXCR, with one record for every CDR3 protein. The sample contains tens of thousands of distinct CDR3 sequences, just under 4% of which appear only once. This receptor was identified in a human donor in good health (CMV status not recorded). Some clones in this sample may be carry-over from other donors' samples. The sequencing input was PBMCs.

CDR3 region: CASSQGQASNQPQHF. Written as DNA, the CDR3 is TGTGCCAGCAGTCAGGGACAGGCTAGCAATCAGCCCCAGCATTTT. This chain joins TRBV2 and TRBJ1-5; TRBD1 agrees at 8 bases. The V gene's germline CDR1 is SNHLY and CDR2 FYNNEI. With V trimmed by 5 bases and J by 0 bases, 3 bases remained unmatched. CDR3 size: 15 residues. Full variable domain (outside the CDR3, taken from reference TRBV2 and TRBJ1-5): EPEVTQTPSHQVTQMGQEVILRCVPISNHLYFYWYRQILGQKVEFLVSFYNNEISEKSEIFDDQFSVERPDGSNFTLKIRSTKLEDSAMYFCASSQGQASNQPQHFGDGTRLSIL.